This T cell receptor (beta chain) was profiled in a study of post-analysis software for immune sequencing data. Study observations and caveats: There were four or five TRBV segments more frequent in patients than controls, and TRBV5-6, TRBV5-1 and TRBV20-1 were among them.

CDR1 is SQVTM and CDR2 is ANQGSEA in the germline V gene. Trimming took off 2 bases at V and 8 bases at J, with 15 bases between the two ends. The CDR3 has 14 residues. On this clonotype: Its antigen is currently unknown.

Unique-molecular-identifier-tagged TCR beta cDNA libraries were used. TCRdb reanalysed the PCR reads using MiXCR and keeps one entry per CDR3 protein. The data contain 750,000 to 950,000 distinct CDR3 sequences, 53% of them singletons. Sequenced sample: blood. The chain is built from TRBV29-1 and TRBJ1-4; maybe TRBD1 (6 bases). The clonotype originates from a girl aged 5-17 years with multiple sclerosis. CDR3 sequence: CSVERRGWDEKLFF. In DNA form, the CDR3 reads TGCAGCGTTGAACGCAGGGGATGGGACGAAAAACTGTTTTTT.